This TCR beta chain was recovered during a study of T cell repertoires in ileal Crohn's disease. Looking at the study overall: About half received postoperative treatment, some 10 with thiopurines and some 19 anti-TNF.

This clone has just a few counts. The target antigen is unknown. The data were produced by immunoSEQ multiplex PCR, yet TCRdb's version contains in-frame clones alone and is incomplete. The table has over 5,000 clones, about 80% seen once; the top ten hold roughly 14%. Overall study findings and caveats: Clonal expansions were more frequent in active smokers than non-smokers at surgery.

V was trimmed by 8 bases and J by 1 base, leaving 12 bases between them. CDR3 length: 14 amino acids. The germline V gene has CDR1 WSHSY and CDR2 SAAADI. The TCR was taken from an adult with Crohn's disease. The chain links TRBV10-2 to TRBJ2-1; a possible D gene is TRBD2 (6 bases). Sequencing used ileal tissue. Written as DNA, the CDR3 is TGCGCCAGCCTGCAGCTAGCGTCCTACAATGAGCAGTTCTTC. Translated: CASLQLASYNEQFF.